Following are 11 T cell receptor beta chains from one sample sequenced in a study of cytomegalovirus exposure and HLA in healthy donors. PCR employed 60 Vbeta and 13 Jbeta primers. The repertoire was sequenced with immunoSEQ multiplex PCR; TCRdb's copy has only in-frame clones and lacks some. Among some 130,000 clones listed, around 80% were seen once. Sequenced input: PBMCs. The receptor set was obtained from a woman aged 40 to 49 in good health and CMV-seronegative.

The CDR3 DNA reads TGCGCCAGCAGCTTGAGGGGACTAGCGGGAGTAGTAGCCGGGGAGCTGTTTTTT. Translating gives CASSLRGLAGVVAGELFF. V is TRBV5-1 and J is TRBJ2-2; 14 bases line up with TRBD2. The CDR3 has 18 amino acids. V shed 1 base, J shed 6 bases, and the junction held 8 bases outside the gene matches. From germline, CDR1 is SGHRS and CDR2 YFSETQ.

This clone was seen more than once but under ten times. V is TRBV9 and J is TRBJ1-1; 10 bases agree with TRBD1. Germline V CDR1 and CDR2: SGDLS, YYNGEE. V lost 3 bases, J lost 5 bases, and 4 bases stayed unmatched. This CDR3 is built from 14 residues. CDR3 nucleotides: TGTGCCAGCAGCGCGCGGACAGGGGGAACTGAAGCTTTCTTT. Protein: CASSARTGGTEAFF.

CDR3 amino acids: CASSVIVRSFGNTIYF. In DNA form, the CDR3 reads TGTGCCAGCAGTGTAATAGTACGGAGCTTTGGAAACACCATATATTTT. The V call is TRBV6-1, the J call TRBJ1-3; D not resolved. This CDR3 has 16 residues. The V gene's germline CDR1 is MNHNS and CDR2 SASEGT. Trimming pared 4 bases from V and 3 bases from J, leaving 16 bases between.

The chain employs TRBV6-4 and TRBJ2-7; D remains unclear. Trimming shortened V by 7 bases and J by 6 bases, and 16 bases separated the two germline ends. CDR3 length: 13 residues. The V gene's germline CDR1 is MRHNA and CDR2 SNTAGT. CDR3 in DNA: TGTGCCAGCACCTTCGAGGTGGTCGTCGAGCAGTACTTC. This gives the protein CASTFEVVVEQYF.

The CDR3 nucleotides read TGTGCCAGCAGCTTAGAAGGCAGGGGGCCTGGTGAAAAACTGTTTTTT. It codes for CASSLEGRGPGEKLFF. The rearrangement joins TRBV7-8 to TRBJ1-4, with 8 bases lining up with TRBD1. CDR1 is SGHVS, CDR2 FQNEAQ, per germline. With 1 base clipped from V and 7 bases from J, the junction kept 8 bases outside the gene matches. There are 16 residues in the CDR3.

The sample holds a few counts of this clone. The gene calls are TRBV4-2 and TRBJ2-5; 9 bases agree with TRBD2. The germline gives CDR1 LGHNA, CDR2 YNFKEQ. The CDR3 length is 14 residues. V was clipped by 3 bases and J by 8 bases; unmatched bases: 7. The CDR3 region has the DNA TGTGCCAGCAGCCAGGACTTAGCGGGAGTTACCCAGTACTTC. Encoded protein: CASSQDLAGVTQYF.

The rearrangement links TRBV14 to TRBJ2-7; a possible D gene is TRBD2 (6 bases). Germline V lookup: CDR1 SGHDN, CDR2 FVKESK. The V and J ends lost 5 bases and 2 bases respectively, with 16 bases between them. The CDR3 runs 15 residues. CDR3 residues: CASSSRETGPYEQYF. In DNA form, the CDR3 reads TGTGCCAGCAGCTCACGGGAGACTGGGCCCTACGAGCAGTACTTC.

This clone was counted between two and nine times. The sample holds other DNA sequences that translate to the same CDR3. The V and J genes are TRBV7-9 and TRBJ1-1; a possible D gene is TRBD1 (6 bases). Trimming left V 1 base short and J 4 bases short, with 10 bases between. The germline V gene has CDR1 SEHNR and CDR2 FQNEAQ (reference sequence). CDR3 length equals 14 residues. The CDR3 sequence is CASSLGQGSTEAFF. Written as DNA, the CDR3 is TGTGCCAGCAGCTTAGGGCAGGGGAGCACTGAAGCTTTCTTT.

Only one count was recorded for this clone. V usage is TRBV7-9 and J usage is TRBJ1-2; tentative D call: TRBD1 (6 bases). Trimming removed 5 bases at V and 12 bases at J, with 25 bases between. CDR3 length: 15 amino acids. Germline V lookup: CDR1 SEHNR, CDR2 FQNEAQ (reference sequence). CDR3 nucleotides: TGTGCCAGCAGCGAATTGGGAGGGGGGGCCCTAGGCCACACCTTC. Its translation: CASSELGGGALGHTF.

V usage is TRBV25-1 and J usage is TRBJ1-5; the match to TRBD1 covers 8 bases. The trim removed 5 bases at V and 4 bases at J, leaving 10 bases unmatched. The CDR3 is 16 residues long. The germline CDR1 and CDR2 sequences are MGHDK and SYGVNS. The CDR3 spells CASSPPGQGGNQPQHF. CDR3 DNA: TGTGCCAGCAGTCCCCCCGGACAGGGAGGTAATCAGCCCCAGCATTTT.

The V call is TRBV2, the J call TRBJ2-5, with a tentative D call TRBD1 (5 bases). V shed 5 bases and J shed 1 base, with 8 bases lying between them. There are 13 residues in the CDR3. CDR1 and CDR2 (germline): SNHLY, FYNNEI. In DNA, the CDR3 is TGTGCCAGCAGTCTTGACAGCCAAGAGACCCAGTACTTC. Residues: CASSLDSQETQYF.